These 13 T cell receptor beta chains originate from one sample sequenced in a study of cytomegalovirus exposure and HLA in healthy donors. Only in-frame clones appear in the TCRdb table, and some are missing; sequencing was by immunoSEQ multiplex PCR. This sample has 150,000 to 200,000 clones, with about 88% found just once. The specimen was PBMCs. These receptors came from a woman aged 18-29 years in good health and CMV-seronegative.

The rearrangement joins TRBV2 to TRBJ1-1; 7 bases are shared with TRBD1. The CDR3 spans 15 residues. The V gene end was trimmed by 4 bases and the J gene end by 3 bases; junction bases not matched to a gene: 8. From germline, CDR1 is SNHLY and CDR2 FYNNEI. The CDR3 nucleotides read TGTGCCAGCAGTGGACAACAGGGGTCCTACACTGAAGCTTTCTTT. Residues: CASSGQQGSYTEAFF.

This rearrangement joins TRBV2 to TRBJ2-5; TRBD2 aligns across 8 bases. The ends lost 7 bases at V and 9 bases at J; junction bases unmatched: 10. This CDR3 spans 13 amino acids. Germline V CDR1 and CDR2: SNHLY, FYNNEI. CDR3 DNA sequence: TGTGCCAGCACTAAGGGACTAGAGAGGGCCCAGTACTTC. This translates into CASTKGLERAQYF.

The V call is TRBV30, the J call TRBJ1-2; tentatively, D is TRBD1 (6 bases). Per germline, CDR1 GTSNPN and CDR2 SVGIG (reference sequence). The V end lost 1 base, the J end lost 7 bases, and 16 bases lay between the germline ends. The length of the CDR3 is 14 residues. CDR3 in DNA: TGTGCCTGGAGTGAAGGGGGGGGCGCGAGTGGCTACACCTTC. Its translation is CAWSEGGGASGYTF. The full variable domain, with the rest looked up from reference TRBV30 and TRBJ1-2, is SQTIHQWPATLVQPVGSPLSLECTVEGTSNPNLYWYRQAAGRGLQLLFYSVGIGQISSEVPQNLSASRPQDRQFILSSKKLLLSDSGFYLCAWSEGGGASGYTFGSGTRLTVV.

This rearrangement joins TRBV5-6 to TRBJ2-5; no clear D. CDR1 and CDR2 (germline): SGHDT, YYEEEE. CDR3 size: 15 residues. The germline V and J ends were trimmed by 2 bases and 5 bases, with 16 bases remaining between them. The CDR3 is CASSFGSLAVETQYF. In DNA form, the CDR3 reads TGTGCCAGCAGCTTTGGGTCGTTAGCAGTGGAGACCCAGTACTTC. Full variable domain (outside the CDR3, taken from reference TRBV5-6 and TRBJ2-5): DAGVTQSPTHLIKTRGQQVTLRCSPKSGHDTVSWYQQALGQGPQFIFQYYEEEERQRGNFPDRFSGHQFPNYSSELNVNALLLGDSALYLCASSFGSLAVETQYFGPGTRLLVL.

The rearrangement links TRBV7-8 to TRBJ1-2; D ambiguous. The germline V gene has CDR1 SGHVS and CDR2 FQNEAQ. V lost 0 bases, J lost 2 bases, and 16 bases lay in between. This CDR3 region has 17 residues. The CDR3 DNA sequence: TGTGCCAGCAGCTTAGCAACCTCGCAGCTGAGGAACTATGGCTACACCTTC. It is translated as CASSLATSQLRNYGYTF.

This sequence joins TRBV5-1 and TRBJ2-3; D gene ambiguous. The V and J ends lost 0 bases and 1 base respectively, with 12 bases between them. The CDR3 is made up of 16 amino acids. Germline-derived CDR1 and CDR2 are SGHRS and YFSETQ. The CDR3 sequence: CASSLETSRGTDTQYF. In DNA form, the CDR3 reads TGCGCCAGCAGCTTGGAAACTTCCCGGGGCACAGATACGCAGTATTTT.

This rearrangement joins TRBV6-5 to TRBJ2-5; 10 bases fit TRBD2. V lost 2 bases and J lost 2; bases outside the gene matches: 5. The CDR3 has 16 residues. Germline lookup yields CDR1 MNHEY and CDR2 SVGAGI. The CDR3 region is CASSYRTSGRQETQYF. As DNA, the CDR3 is TGTGCCAGCAGTTACCGGACTAGCGGTCGGCAAGAGACCCAGTACTTC.

This chain uses TRBV27 with TRBJ1-1, with 8 positions matching TRBD1. J was trimmed by 0 bases and V by 5 bases; bases with no gene match: 5. CDR1 MNHEY and CDR2 SMNVEV come from the germline V gene (reference sequence). This CDR3 contains 15 residues. The CDR3 sequence: CASSHRGTMNTEAFF. The CDR3 DNA follows: TGTGCCAGCAGTCACAGGGGGACAATGAACACTGAAGCTTTCTTT.

V usage is TRBV5-6 and J usage is TRBJ1-1; D gene unclear. This CDR3 region has 16 residues. The V end was cut by 0 bases, the J end by 3 bases, with 15 bases between. The germline gives CDR1 SGHDT, CDR2 YYEEEE. The CDR3: CASSLAGEASDTEAFF. The CDR3, as DNA: TGTGCCAGCAGCTTGGCCGGGGAGGCATCGGACACTGAAGCTTTCTTT.

This clone has only one observation. This chain joins TRBV7-6 and TRBJ2-7, with D hard to call. The germline V and J ends were trimmed by 5 bases and 2 bases, with 13 bases remaining between them. From germline, CDR1 is SGHVS and CDR2 FNYEAQ. The CDR3 covers 14 residues. The CDR3 protein is CASSRASQAYEQYF. In DNA, the CDR3 is TGTGCCAGCAGCCGCGCCAGTCAGGCCTACGAGCAGTACTTC.

The rearrangement uses TRBV6-6 and TRBJ2-7; 7 bases map to TRBD2. J lost 0 bases, V lost 10 bases, and 3 bases had no gene match. The germline CDR1 and CDR2 sequences are MNHNY and SVGAGI (reference sequence). This CDR3 has 12 amino acids. The DNA for the CDR3 is TGTGCCACTCGGGACTACTCCTACGAGCAGTACTTC. Translation: CATRDYSYEQYF.

The chain employs TRBV4-2 and TRBJ2-1; D may be TRBD1 (5 bases). Looked up from germline, CDR1 is LGHNA and CDR2 is YNFKEQ. There are 18 residues in the CDR3. Trimming took 1 base from V and 4 from J, leaving 20 bases between them. The CDR3 DNA reads TGTGCCAGCAGCCAAGTTACAGGCCCAGGATTGATATACAATGAGCAGTTCTTC. Translated: CASSQVTGPGLIYNEQFF.

The chain carries TRBV19 and TRBJ1-5, with D uncertain. This CDR3 has 15 amino acids. The ends were cut back, 3 bases at V and 1 base at J, with 10 bases in the middle. Germline-derived CDR1 and CDR2 are LNHDA and SQIVND (reference sequence). This chain's CDR3 is CASSMGRISNQPQHF. The CDR3 coding sequence is TGTGCCAGTAGTATGGGCAGGATAAGCAATCAGCCCCAGCATTTT.